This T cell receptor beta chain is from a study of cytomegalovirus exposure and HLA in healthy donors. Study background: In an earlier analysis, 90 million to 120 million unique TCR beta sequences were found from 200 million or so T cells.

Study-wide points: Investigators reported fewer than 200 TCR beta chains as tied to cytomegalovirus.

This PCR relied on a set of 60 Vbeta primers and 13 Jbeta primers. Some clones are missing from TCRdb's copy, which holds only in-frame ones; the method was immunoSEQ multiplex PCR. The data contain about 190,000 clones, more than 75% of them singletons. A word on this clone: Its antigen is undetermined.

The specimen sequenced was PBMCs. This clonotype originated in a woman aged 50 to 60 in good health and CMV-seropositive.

The CDR3 reads CASGQGNQPQHF. The CDR3 nucleotides are TGTGCCAGCGGGCAGGGAAATCAGCCCCAGCATTTT. The chain joins TRBV6-5 to TRBJ1-5; D is possibly TRBD1 (5 bases). V was pared by 8 bases and J by 4 bases, with 9 bases between. CDR3 length: 12 amino acids. Per germline, CDR1 MNHEY and CDR2 SVGAGI.